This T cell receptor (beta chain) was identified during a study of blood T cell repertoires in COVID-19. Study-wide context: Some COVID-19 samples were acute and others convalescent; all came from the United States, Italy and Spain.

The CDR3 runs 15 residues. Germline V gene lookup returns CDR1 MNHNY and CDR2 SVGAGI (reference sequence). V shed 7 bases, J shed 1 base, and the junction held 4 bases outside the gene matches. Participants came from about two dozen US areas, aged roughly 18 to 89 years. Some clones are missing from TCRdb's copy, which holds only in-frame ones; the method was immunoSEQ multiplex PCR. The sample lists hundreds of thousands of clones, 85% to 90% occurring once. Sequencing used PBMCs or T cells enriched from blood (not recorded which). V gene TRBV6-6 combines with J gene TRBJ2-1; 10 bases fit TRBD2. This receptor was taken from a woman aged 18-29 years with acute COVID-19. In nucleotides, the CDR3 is TGTGCCAGCATCCAAGCGGGAGGGTCCTACAATGAGCAGTTCTTC. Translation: CASIQAGGSYNEQFF.